This T cell receptor beta chain was recorded in a study of early T cells in non-severe SARS-CoV-2 infection. The table lists this clonotype with many counts. TCRdb fed the 5' RACE reads into MiXCR, producing one record per CDR3 protein. The sample includes 27,000 or so distinct CDR3 sequences, over 6.5% of them seen just once. The CDR3 contains 14 residues. Germline V gene sequence: CDR1 LGHDT, CDR2 YNNKEL (reference sequence). V shed 6 bases, J shed 1 base, and the junction held 2 bases outside the gene matches. The gene calls are TRBV3-1 and TRBJ2-5, with 10 positions matching TRBD2. The origin of this receptor is an adult who was a healthcare worker with PCR-confirmed SARS-CoV-2 infection or an uninfected control (not recorded which). The source material was whole blood. The CDR3 sequence is CASRKREGQETQYF. The CDR3 coding sequence is TGTGCCAGCAGGAAGCGGGAGGGCCAAGAGACCCAGTACTTC.